The rows below give T cell receptor beta chains drawn from one sample of a study. TCRdb itself ran the 5' RACE reads through MiXCR, one entry per CDR3 protein. The sample carries several thousand distinct CDR3 sequences, 60% recorded once. Sequencing was performed on tumor-infiltrating memory CD4+ T cells sorted from the breast tumor. The receptors stem from a female donor with breast cancer. CDR3s leave out the opening cysteine and the closing phenylalanine or tryptophan. Fields, in order: clone size, J gene, CDR3 length, V gene, CDR3 protein. Clone size is not always given. Where it is, it says once, few, many or a class for expanded clones.

abundance: few; j_gene: TRBJ1-1; len: 9; v_gene: TRBV29-1; CDR3aa: SGGTGAEAF
abundance: -; j_gene: TRBJ2-5; len: 12; v_gene: TRBV4-2; CDR3aa: ASSQEGIQETQY
abundance: -; j_gene: TRBJ2-5; len: 12; v_gene: TRBV7-7; CDR3aa: ASSGQGLQETQY
abundance: -; j_gene: TRBJ2-3; len: 14; v_gene: TRBV7-3; CDR3aa: ASSLTAASSTDTQY
abundance: -; j_gene: TRBJ2-2; len: 16; v_gene: TRBV6-6; CDR3aa: ASSSLFSGQVNTGELF
abundance: -; j_gene: TRBJ2-5; len: 14; v_gene: TRBV6-6; CDR3aa: ASTQGGTLGGETQY
abundance: -; j_gene: TRBJ2-2; len: 14; v_gene: TRBV2; CDR3aa: ASSAEDTPLGGELF
abundance: few; j_gene: TRBJ2-7; len: 11; v_gene: TRBV5-1; CDR3aa: ASSRGQAGEQY
abundance: -; j_gene: TRBJ1-1; len: 12; v_gene: TRBV15; CDR3aa: ATSRDLIGGEAF
abundance: -; j_gene: TRBJ1-1; len: 13; v_gene: TRBV12-3/TRBV12-4; CDR3aa: ASSLGGPGTTEAF
abundance: few; j_gene: TRBJ2-1; len: 13; v_gene: TRBV5-1; CDR3aa: ASSLGSGLNNEQF
abundance: -; j_gene: TRBJ2-7; len: 13; v_gene: TRBV6-2/TRBV6-3; CDR3aa: ASSWRAGLSYEQY
abundance: -; j_gene: TRBJ1-5; len: 11; v_gene: TRBV6-5; CDR3aa: ASGGWGNQPQH
abundance: -; j_gene: TRBJ2-7; len: 11; v_gene: TRBV20-1; CDR3aa: SAGSDGAYEQY
abundance: -; j_gene: TRBJ2-3; len: 13; v_gene: TRBV6-6; CDR3aa: ASSYAGLSTDTQY
abundance: -; j_gene: TRBJ2-5; len: 13; v_gene: TRBV5-6; CDR3aa: ASSLSLQGWQTQY
abundance: -; j_gene: TRBJ1-4; len: 12; v_gene: TRBV12-3/TRBV12-4; CDR3aa: ASSFHREREKLF
abundance: medium-sized; j_gene: TRBJ2-5; len: 11; v_gene: TRBV20-1; CDR3aa: SAKEPSRDDEY
abundance: -; j_gene: TRBJ2-1; len: 16; v_gene: TRBV4-3; CDR3aa: ASSQTLTSGSPYNEQF
abundance: -; j_gene: TRBJ2-5; len: 12; v_gene: TRBV12-3/TRBV12-4; CDR3aa: ASSHGQGMETQY
abundance: -; j_gene: TRBJ2-5; len: 13; v_gene: TRBV5-1; CDR3aa: ASRQNQGAGETQY
abundance: few; j_gene: TRBJ2-3; len: 15; v_gene: TRBV7-2; CDR3aa: ASSLKFRVGRTDTQY
abundance: medium-sized; j_gene: TRBJ2-7; len: 13; v_gene: TRBV20-1; CDR3aa: SAPGTGGFYYEQY
abundance: -; j_gene: TRBJ1-5; len: 12; v_gene: TRBV5-1; CDR3aa: ASSVVQRYQPQH
abundance: -; j_gene: TRBJ1-6; len: 12; v_gene: TRBV7-8; CDR3aa: ASSFRLRGSPLY
abundance: -; j_gene: TRBJ2-5; len: 13; v_gene: TRBV7-6; CDR3aa: ATSGTSGVQETQY
abundance: few; j_gene: TRBJ2-4; len: 12; v_gene: TRBV6-5; CDR3aa: ASSDGLAKNIQY
abundance: -; j_gene: TRBJ1-3; len: 10; v_gene: TRBV29-1; CDR3aa: SVVISGNTIY
abundance: few; j_gene: TRBJ2-1; len: 12; v_gene: TRBV7-3; CDR3aa: ASSGTGSLHEQF
abundance: -; j_gene: TRBJ2-7; len: 11; v_gene: TRBV30; CDR3aa: AWSAGGAYEQY
abundance: few; j_gene: TRBJ2-7; len: 11; v_gene: TRBV29-1; CDR3aa: SVPGTGAYEQY
abundance: medium-sized; j_gene: TRBJ2-5; len: 11; v_gene: TRBV7-3; CDR3aa: ASSLSTLETQY
abundance: -; j_gene: TRBJ2-6; len: 12; v_gene: TRBV25-1; CDR3aa: ASSEEAGANVLT
abundance: -; j_gene: TRBJ1-3; len: 14; v_gene: TRBV7-6; CDR3aa: ASSFGASSSGNTIY
abundance: few; j_gene: TRBJ1-4; len: 12; v_gene: TRBV20-1; CDR3aa: SASFGGRYEKLF
abundance: -; j_gene: TRBJ2-3; len: 12; v_gene: TRBV5-1; CDR3aa: ASSFPGDTDTQY
abundance: -; j_gene: TRBJ1-2; len: 12; v_gene: TRBV28; CDR3aa: ANSLDPRLGGYT
abundance: -; j_gene: TRBJ2-7; len: 14; v_gene: TRBV4-1; CDR3aa: ASSQVSGTSTYEQY
abundance: few; j_gene: TRBJ2-7; len: 11; v_gene: TRBV7-2; CDR3aa: ASSLERVYEQY
abundance: -; j_gene: TRBJ2-1; len: 14; v_gene: TRBV20-1; CDR3aa: SARDRGQGFAYEQF
abundance: -; j_gene: TRBJ1-4; len: 13; v_gene: TRBV12-3/TRBV12-4; CDR3aa: ASSPRDRESEKLF
abundance: -; j_gene: TRBJ2-2; len: 16; v_gene: TRBV15; CDR3aa: PTSFRGLAGTNTGELF
abundance: few; j_gene: TRBJ1-2; len: 12; v_gene: TRBV20-1; CDR3aa: SASVPGTGYGYT
abundance: -; j_gene: TRBJ1-1; len: 11; v_gene: TRBV6-5; CDR3aa: ASSTKWGTEAF
abundance: -; j_gene: TRBJ1-1; len: 11; v_gene: TRBV7-9; CDR3aa: ASSWNGDTEAF
abundance: medium-sized; j_gene: TRBJ1-2; len: 12; v_gene: TRBV5-1; CDR3aa: ASSFETGGYGYT
abundance: -; j_gene: TRBJ1-1; len: 12; v_gene: TRBV12-3/TRBV12-4; CDR3aa: ASSRIQEDTEAF
abundance: -; j_gene: TRBJ2-2; len: 13; v_gene: TRBV29-1; CDR3aa: SVRSQGSNTGELF
abundance: few; j_gene: TRBJ2-5; len: 14; v_gene: TRBV4-3; CDR3aa: ASSQEGGGTQETQY
abundance: -; j_gene: TRBJ2-5; len: 12; v_gene: TRBV7-2; CDR3aa: ASSIPGQGETQY
abundance: -; j_gene: TRBJ2-2; len: 14; v_gene: TRBV7-2; CDR3aa: ASSLGTSGRGGELF
abundance: -; j_gene: TRBJ1-1; len: 10; v_gene: TRBV5-6; CDR3aa: ASTRRNTEAF
abundance: -; j_gene: TRBJ2-1; len: 15; v_gene: TRBV18; CDR3aa: ASSPPNFRASYNEQF
abundance: -; j_gene: -; len: 14; v_gene: TRBV12-3/TRBV12-4; CDR3aa: ASSLVSGSPPYEQY
abundance: -; j_gene: TRBJ2-1; len: 12; v_gene: TRBV7-7; CDR3aa: ASSLTGANNEQF
abundance: -; j_gene: TRBJ2-6; len: 14; v_gene: TRBV15; CDR3aa: ATSRHRTSGANVLT
abundance: -; j_gene: TRBJ2-7; len: 11; v_gene: TRBV12-3/TRBV12-4; CDR3aa: ASSRDTSYEQY
abundance: -; j_gene: TRBJ2-1; len: 12; v_gene: TRBV7-2; CDR3aa: ASSLVLAHRGQF
abundance: few; j_gene: TRBJ1-2; len: 14; v_gene: TRBV7-2; CDR3aa: ASSLGLGRAGLGYT